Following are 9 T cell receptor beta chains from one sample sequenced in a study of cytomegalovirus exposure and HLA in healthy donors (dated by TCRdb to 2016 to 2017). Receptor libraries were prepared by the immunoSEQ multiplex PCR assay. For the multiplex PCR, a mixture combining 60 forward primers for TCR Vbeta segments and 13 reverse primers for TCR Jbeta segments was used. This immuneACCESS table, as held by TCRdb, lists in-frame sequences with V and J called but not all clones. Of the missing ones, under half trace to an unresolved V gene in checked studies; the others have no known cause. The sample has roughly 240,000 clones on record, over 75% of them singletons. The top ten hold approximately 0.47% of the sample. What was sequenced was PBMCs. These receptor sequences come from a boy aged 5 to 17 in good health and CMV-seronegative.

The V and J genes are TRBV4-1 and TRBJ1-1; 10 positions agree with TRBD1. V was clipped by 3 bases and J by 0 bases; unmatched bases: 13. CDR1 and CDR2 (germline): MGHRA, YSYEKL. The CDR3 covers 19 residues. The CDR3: CASSHSDRGQRGMNTEAFF. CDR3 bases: TGCGCCAGCAGCCATTCTGACAGGGGGCAAAGAGGCATGAACACTGAAGCTTTCTTT.

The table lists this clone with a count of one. The CDR3 nucleotides are TGTGCCAGCGGCGTCTCGGAGGGTTTCTACGAGCAGTACTTC. Translating gives CASGVSEGFYEQYF. The V gene is TRBV2, the J gene TRBJ2-5; weak D call: TRBD2 (6 bases). The J call may not be correct, given that the DNA end is closer to TRBJ2-7. This CDR3 contains 14 residues. CDR1 is SNHLY and CDR2 is FYNNEI in the germline V gene.

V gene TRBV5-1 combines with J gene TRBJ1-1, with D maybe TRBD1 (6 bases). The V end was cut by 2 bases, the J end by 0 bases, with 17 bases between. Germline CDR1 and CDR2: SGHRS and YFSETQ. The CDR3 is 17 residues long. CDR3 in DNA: TGCGCCAGCAGCTTAAGAAAAGGGGACAACATGAACACTGAAGCTTTCTTT. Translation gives CASSLRKGDNMNTEAFF.

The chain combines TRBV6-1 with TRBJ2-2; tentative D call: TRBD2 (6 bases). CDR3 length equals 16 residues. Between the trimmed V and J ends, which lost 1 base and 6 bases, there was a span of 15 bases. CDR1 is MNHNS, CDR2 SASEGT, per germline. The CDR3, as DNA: TGTGCCAGCAGTGAAGATGGAGGCCGGGGGTCCGGGGAGCTGTTTTTT. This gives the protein CASSEDGGRGSGELFF.

CDR3 nucleotide sequence: TGTGCCAGCAGCGAATATCGGACAGGGGCTAATGAGCAGTTCTTC. Encoded protein: CASSEYRTGANEQFF. The chain recombines TRBV21-1 with TRBJ2-1; the tabulated D call, TRBD1, remains unverified against the DNA. TRBV21-1 is given as a pseudogene. This CDR3 is 15 amino acids long.

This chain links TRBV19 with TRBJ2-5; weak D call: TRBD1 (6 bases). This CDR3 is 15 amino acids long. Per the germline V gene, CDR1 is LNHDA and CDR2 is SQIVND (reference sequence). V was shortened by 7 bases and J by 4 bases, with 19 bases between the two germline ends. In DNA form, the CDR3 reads TGTGCCAGTACCAACCATCTCAGACAGGCAGAGACCCAGTACTTC. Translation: CASTNHLRQAETQYF. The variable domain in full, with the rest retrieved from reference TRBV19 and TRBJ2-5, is DGGITQSPKYLFRKEGQNVTLSCEQNLNHDAMYWYRQDPGQGLRLIYYSQIVNDFQKGDIAEGYSVSREKKESFPLTVTSAQKNPTAFYLCASTNHLRQAETQYFGPGTRLLVL.

CDR3 sequence: CASSLVSREAFF. For the CDR3, the DNA is TGTGCCAGCAGCTTAGTATCCCGGGAAGCTTTCTTT. The rearrangement links TRBV7-9 to TRBJ1-1, with unresolved D. The germline V and J ends were trimmed by 1 base and 8 bases, with 8 bases remaining between them. Germline CDR1 SEHNR, CDR2 FQNEAQ (reference sequence). The CDR3 is made up of 12 amino acids.

The CDR3 is CASSLRGGSDSYEQYF. The CDR3 DNA is TGTGCCAGCAGCTTACGAGGAGGCTCCGACTCCTACGAGCAGTACTTC. This chain uses TRBV7-2 with TRBJ2-7; D possibly corresponds to TRBD2 (5 bases). V was shortened by 2 bases and J by 0 bases, with 14 bases between the two germline ends. Germline V gene data show CDR1 as SGHTA and CDR2 as FQGNSA. The CDR3 length is 16 residues.

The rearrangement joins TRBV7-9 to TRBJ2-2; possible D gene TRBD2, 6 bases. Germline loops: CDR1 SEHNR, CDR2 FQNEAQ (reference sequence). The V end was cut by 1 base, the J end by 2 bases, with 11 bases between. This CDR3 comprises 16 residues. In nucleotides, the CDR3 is TGTGCCAGCAGCTTAGGTGTTAGCGGAAACACCGGGGAGCTGTTTTTT. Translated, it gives CASSLGVSGNTGELFF.